The rows below give T cell receptor beta chains drawn from one sample of a study of blood T cell repertoires in COVID-19. Sequencing used immunoSEQ multiplex PCR; TCRdb keeps in-frame clones, though not all of them. The sample lists 240,000 or so clones; more than 75% were seen once. Specimen: peripheral blood. Receptors originate from an older woman with active or convalescent COVID-19. Both conserved end residues are part of each CDR3. D genes are given only for firm matches. A row's size may be missing; if present it is once, few, many or a size class.

clone size: many
V gene: TRBV6-5
D gene: NA
J gene: TRBJ1-2
CDR3 protein: CASRVSLGGYTF
CDR3 DNA: TGTGCCAGCAGGGTATCCCTCGGGGGCTACACCTTC

clone size: few
V gene: TRBV7-3
D gene: TRBD2
J gene: TRBJ2-1
CDR3 protein: CASSLQPGTSGTSYNEQFF
CDR3 DNA: TGTGCCAGCAGCTTGCAACCTGGGACTAGCGGGACCTCCTACAATGAGCAGTTCTTC

clone size: NA
V gene: TRBV5-8
D gene: NA
J gene: TRBJ2-1
CDR3 protein: CASSFRSEQFF
CDR3 DNA: TGTGCCAGCAGTTTCCGTTCTGAGCAGTTCTTC

clone size: NA
V gene: TRBV7-6
D gene: NA
J gene: TRBJ1-5
CDR3 protein: CASSLGRQGGNQPQHF
CDR3 DNA: TGTGCCAGCAGCTTAGGAAGGCAGGGTGGGAACCAGCCCCAGCATTTT

clone size: NA
V gene: TRBV18
D gene: TRBD1
J gene: TRBJ1-3
CDR3 protein: CASSPQRQGNGNTIYF
CDR3 DNA: TGTGCCAGCTCACCCCAAAGACAGGGGAATGGAAACACCATATATTTT

clone size: NA
V gene: TRBV7-9
D gene: NA
J gene: TRBJ1-1
CDR3 protein: CASSLGREAFF
CDR3 DNA: TGTGCCAGCAGCTTAGGAAGAGAGGCTTTCTTT

clone size: NA
V gene: TRBV5-1
D gene: NA
J gene: TRBJ1-5
CDR3 protein: CASSSLPGQNQPQHF
CDR3 DNA: TGCGCCAGCAGCTCCCTACCCGGACAGAATCAGCCCCAGCATTTT

clone size: NA
V gene: TRBV9
D gene: NA
J gene: TRBJ1-1
CDR3 protein: CASSSKPGGNTEAFF
CDR3 DNA: TGTGCCAGCAGCTCAAAACCGGGGGGGAACACTGAAGCTTTCTTT

clone size: NA
V gene: TRBV3-1/TRBV3-2
D gene: TRBD2
J gene: TRBJ2-5
CDR3 protein: CASSHLAGGTQETQYF
CDR3 DNA: TGTGCCAGCAGCCACCTAGCGGGGGGAACACAAGAGACCCAGTACTTC

clone size: once
V gene: TRBV6-5
D gene: NA
J gene: TRBJ1-2
CDR3 protein: CASRHDSLYGYTF
CDR3 DNA: TGTGCCAGCAGACACGACAGCCTCTATGGCTACACCTTC